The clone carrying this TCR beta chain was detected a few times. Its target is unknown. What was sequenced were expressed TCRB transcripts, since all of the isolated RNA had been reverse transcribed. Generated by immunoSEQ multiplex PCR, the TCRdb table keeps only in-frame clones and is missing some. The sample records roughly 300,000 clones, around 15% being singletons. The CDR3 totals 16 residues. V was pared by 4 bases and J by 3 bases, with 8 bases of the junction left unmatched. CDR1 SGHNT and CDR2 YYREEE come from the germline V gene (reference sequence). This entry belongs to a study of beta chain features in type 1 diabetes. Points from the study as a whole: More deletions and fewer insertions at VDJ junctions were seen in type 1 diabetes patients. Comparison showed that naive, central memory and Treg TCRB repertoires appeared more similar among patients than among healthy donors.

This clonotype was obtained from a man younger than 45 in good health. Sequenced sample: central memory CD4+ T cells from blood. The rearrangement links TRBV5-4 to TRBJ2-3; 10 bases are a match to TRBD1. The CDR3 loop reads CASSRYGQGVTDTQYF. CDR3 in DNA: TGTGCCAGCAGCCGCTACGGACAGGGGGTTACAGATACGCAGTATTTT.